This TCR beta chain was obtained from a study of T cell responses to AZD1222 COVID-19 vaccine. Clones were sequenced by immunoSEQ multiplex PCR, and TCRdb holds only the in-frame ones, with some missing. The data hold about 150,000 clones, with 91% observed a single time. V lost 5 bases and J lost 0, with 2 bases in between. The germline V gene has CDR1 SEHNR and CDR2 FQNEAQ (reference sequence). CDR3 length: 12 amino acids. Sequencing used peripheral blood, obtained 28 days after the second AZD1222 dose. The TCR originated in an adult who received the AZD1222 COVID-19 vaccine. V usage is TRBV7-9 and J usage is TRBJ1-5; D is ambiguous. The CDR3 DNA is TGTGCCAGCAGCATTAGCAATCAGCCCCAGCATTTT. This translates into CASSISNQPQHF.